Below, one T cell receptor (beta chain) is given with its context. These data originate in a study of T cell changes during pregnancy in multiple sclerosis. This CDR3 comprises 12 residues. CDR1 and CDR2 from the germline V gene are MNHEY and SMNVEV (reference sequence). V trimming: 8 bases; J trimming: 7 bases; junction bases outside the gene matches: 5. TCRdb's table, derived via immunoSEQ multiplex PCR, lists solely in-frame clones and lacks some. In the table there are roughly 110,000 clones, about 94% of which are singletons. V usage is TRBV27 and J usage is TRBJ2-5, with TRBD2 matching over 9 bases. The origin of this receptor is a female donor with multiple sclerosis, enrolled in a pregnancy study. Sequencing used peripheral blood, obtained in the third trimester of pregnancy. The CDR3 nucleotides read TGTGCCAGCGCGGGGGGGGACGGGACCCAGTACTTC. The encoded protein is CASAGGDGTQYF.